The rows below give T cell receptor beta chains drawn from one sample of a study of somatic mutations in cytotoxic T cells in rheumatoid arthritis. Assay used: immunoSEQ multiplex PCR; TCRdb lists only in-frame clones, some missing. Counted here are some 30,000 clones, 70% to 90% occurring once; the ten biggest clones make up roughly 9.7%. Specimen: CD8+ T cells sorted from blood. These receptors all come from an adult with rheumatoid arthritis. Each CDR3 is given with its conserved first and last residue. A D gene is named only where the DNA matches it firmly. Some rows mark clone size as missing; the rest say once, few, many or name a class of expanded clone.

j_call: TRBJ2-7
clone_size: few
d_call: TRBD1
v_call: TRBV7-9
cdr3_length: 14
cdr3_aa: CASSLSDRGAPEYF
cdr3_nt: TGTGCCAGCAGCTTATCTGACAGGGGGGCACCTGAGTACTTC

j_call: TRBJ2-7
clone_size: NA
d_call: NA
v_call: TRBV13
cdr3_length: 12
cdr3_aa: CASSFTGLEQYF
cdr3_nt: TGTGCCAGCAGCTTTACAGGGCTCGAGCAGTACTTC

j_call: TRBJ2-7
clone_size: NA
d_call: TRBD2
v_call: TRBV4-1
cdr3_length: 15
cdr3_aa: CASSQVSGGIYEQYF
cdr3_nt: TGCGCCAGCAGCCAAGTCAGCGGGGGGATTTACGAGCAGTACTTC

j_call: TRBJ1-1
clone_size: once
d_call: NA
v_call: TRBV7-6
cdr3_length: 15
cdr3_aa: CASSPTTDMNTEAFF
cdr3_nt: TGTGCCAGCAGCCCGACGACAGATATGAACACTGAAGCTTTCTTT

j_call: TRBJ2-3
clone_size: NA
d_call: TRBD1
v_call: TRBV27
cdr3_length: 16
cdr3_aa: CASIDRAVRGPDTQYF
cdr3_nt: TGTGCCAGCATAGACAGGGCGGTACGAGGTCCAGATACGCAGTATTTT

j_call: TRBJ2-2
clone_size: few
d_call: NA
v_call: TRBV27
cdr3_length: 14
cdr3_aa: CASSYGASTGELFF
cdr3_nt: TGTGCCAGCTCGTACGGGGCCAGCACCGGGGAGCTGTTTTTT

j_call: TRBJ2-1
clone_size: NA
d_call: TRBD2
v_call: TRBV7-8
cdr3_length: 17
cdr3_aa: CASTHGTSGDSYNEQFF
cdr3_nt: TGTGCCAGCACCCATGGGACTAGCGGGGACTCCTACAATGAGCAGTTCTTC

j_call: TRBJ2-2
clone_size: NA
d_call: NA
v_call: TRBV29-1
cdr3_length: 14
cdr3_aa: CSVDSTGLAGELFF
cdr3_nt: TGCAGCGTTGATTCGACTGGACTCGCCGGGGAGCTGTTTTTT

j_call: TRBJ2-1
clone_size: NA
d_call: NA
v_call: TRBV5-6
cdr3_length: 16
cdr3_aa: CASSQSRVGLGNEQFF
cdr3_nt: TGTGCCAGCAGCCAGAGCCGAGTTGGGTTAGGGAATGAGCAGTTCTTC

j_call: TRBJ1-2
clone_size: NA
d_call: NA
v_call: TRBV5-1
cdr3_length: 13
cdr3_aa: CASSSDRNDGYTF
cdr3_nt: TGCGCCAGCAGCTCCGACAGGAATGATGGCTACACCTTC

j_call: TRBJ2-5
clone_size: NA
d_call: TRBD2
v_call: TRBV7-2
cdr3_length: 16
cdr3_aa: CASSLTSGGFQETQYF
cdr3_nt: TGTGCCAGCAGCTTAACTAGCGGGGGGTTCCAAGAGACCCAGTACTTC

j_call: TRBJ2-2
clone_size: once
d_call: NA
v_call: TRBV6-5
cdr3_length: 15
cdr3_aa: CASSYGGAGSGELFF
cdr3_nt: TGTGCCAGCAGTTATGGCGGGGCAGGATCCGGGGAGCTGTTTTTT

j_call: TRBJ2-2
clone_size: NA
d_call: TRBD2
v_call: TRBV10-3
cdr3_length: 16
cdr3_aa: CAISGMAGGNTGELFF
cdr3_nt: TGTGCCATCAGTGGGATGGCGGGAGGAAACACCGGGGAGCTGTTTTTT

j_call: TRBJ2-3
clone_size: NA
d_call: TRBD1
v_call: TRBV6-5
cdr3_length: 15
cdr3_aa: CASTRQGGARDTQYF
cdr3_nt: TGTGCCAGCACCAGACAGGGGGGTGCGAGGGATACGCAGTATTTT

j_call: TRBJ1-5
clone_size: NA
d_call: TRBD1
v_call: TRBV7-9
cdr3_length: 15
cdr3_aa: CASSSTGQDDQPQHF
cdr3_nt: TGTGCCAGCAGCTCGACAGGACAGGACGATCAGCCCCAGCATTTT

j_call: TRBJ2-3
clone_size: once
d_call: TRBD1
v_call: TRBV7-8
cdr3_length: 17
cdr3_aa: CASSLPRTGGMADTQYF
cdr3_nt: TGTGCCAGCAGCTTACCTCGGACAGGGGGGATGGCAGATACGCAGTATTTT

j_call: TRBJ1-1
clone_size: few
d_call: NA
v_call: TRBV7-9
cdr3_length: 14
cdr3_aa: CASRTGGSGPEAFF
cdr3_nt: TGTGCCAGCAGGACCGGGGGGTCAGGGCCTGAAGCTTTCTTT

j_call: TRBJ2-7
clone_size: NA
d_call: NA
v_call: TRBV5-6
cdr3_length: 12
cdr3_aa: CASSGESYEQYF
cdr3_nt: TGTGCCAGCAGCGGCGAGTCCTACGAGCAGTACTTC

j_call: TRBJ2-7
clone_size: NA
d_call: NA
v_call: TRBV27
cdr3_length: 16
cdr3_aa: CASSPGTGLGLYEQYF
cdr3_nt: TGTGCCAGCAGTCCTGGGACGGGATTAGGGTTGTACGAGCAGTACTTC

j_call: TRBJ1-1
clone_size: NA
d_call: NA
v_call: TRBV4-1
cdr3_length: 13
cdr3_aa: CASSQENRAEAFF
cdr3_nt: TGCGCCAGCAGCCAAGAAAACAGGGCGGAAGCTTTCTTT

j_call: TRBJ2-7
clone_size: few
d_call: TRBD1
v_call: TRBV2
cdr3_length: 15
cdr3_aa: CASSEAKGATYEQYF
cdr3_nt: TGTGCCAGCAGTGAAGCAAAGGGGGCGACATACGAGCAGTACTTC

j_call: TRBJ2-7
clone_size: NA
d_call: TRBD1
v_call: TRBV5-5
cdr3_length: 14
cdr3_aa: CASSSWDRVYEQYF
cdr3_nt: TGTGCCAGCAGCTCCTGGGACAGGGTCTACGAGCAGTACTTC

j_call: TRBJ2-7
clone_size: NA
d_call: NA
v_call: TRBV4-1
cdr3_length: 15
cdr3_aa: CASSQVRDFQPEQYF
cdr3_nt: TGCGCCAGCAGCCAAGTCCGGGACTTCCAACCCGAGCAGTACTTC

j_call: TRBJ2-7
clone_size: NA
d_call: NA
v_call: TRBV2
cdr3_length: 14
cdr3_aa: CASSYRDFLYEQYF
cdr3_nt: TGTGCCAGCAGTTACCGGGACTTTCTCTACGAGCAGTACTTC

j_call: TRBJ2-6
clone_size: once
d_call: TRBD2
v_call: TRBV2
cdr3_length: 18
cdr3_aa: CASSWTSGSSTGANVLTF
cdr3_nt: TGTGCCAGCAGTTGGACTAGCGGGAGCTCGACTGGGGCCAACGTCCTGACTTTC

j_call: TRBJ1-1
clone_size: NA
d_call: NA
v_call: TRBV7-9
cdr3_length: 15
cdr3_aa: CASSLAGGVNTEAFF
cdr3_nt: TGTGCCAGCAGCCTCGCGGGAGGGGTGAACACTGAAGCTTTCTTT

j_call: TRBJ2-3
clone_size: NA
d_call: TRBD2
v_call: TRBV27
cdr3_length: 17
cdr3_aa: CASSLGTSGFSTDTQYF
cdr3_nt: TGTGCCAGCAGTCTCGGGACTAGCGGATTTAGCACAGATACGCAGTATTTT